These 25 T cell receptor beta chains share one sample of origin, sequenced in a study of cytomegalovirus exposure and HLA in healthy donors. The PCR was carried out with 60 Vbeta primers and 13 Jbeta primers. Assay used: immunoSEQ multiplex PCR; TCRdb lists only in-frame clones, some missing. The sample holds 200,000 to 250,000 clones, 75% to 85% seen once. Sequences were obtained from PBMCs. The receptors were sampled from a woman aged 55 to 70 in good health and CMV-seropositive.

Here the CDR3 DNA reads TGTGCCAGCAGCTTACGGGCGGAGGACTACGAGCAGTACTTC. Encoded protein: CASSLRAEDYEQYF. The chain joins TRBV11-2 to TRBJ2-7; D perhaps matches TRBD2 (5 bases). The CDR3 runs 14 residues. V gave up 2 bases and J gave up 3 bases, with 11 bases separating them. CDR1 and CDR2 from the germline V gene are SGHAT and FQNNGV.

This chain's CDR3 is CASTKPGLSNEQFF. CDR3 nucleotide sequence: TGTGCCAGCACCAAACCGGGACTATCGAATGAGCAGTTCTTC. The rearrangement links TRBV6-5 to TRBJ2-1; 7 bases line up with TRBD2. Germline V lookup: CDR1 MNHEY, CDR2 SVGAGI. The CDR3 consists of 14 residues. Trimming removed 7 bases from V and 7 bases from J; junction bases left unmatched: 10.

This chain joins TRBV28 and TRBJ1-2; 11 bases are a match to TRBD1. CDR1 MDHEN and CDR2 SYDVKM come from the germline V gene. V lost 4 bases to trimming and J lost 7 bases; unmatched junction nucleotides: 5. The CDR3 consists of 14 residues. The CDR3 region has the DNA TGTGCCAGCAGTTGGGACAGGGGGGGACCTGGCTACACCTTC. This gives the protein CASSWDRGGPGYTF.

This sequence joins TRBV5-1 and TRBJ1-1, with 7 bases aligning to TRBD1. V lost 6 bases to trimming and J lost 3 bases; unmatched junction nucleotides: 5. This CDR3 has 13 residues. CDR1 is SGHRS and CDR2 is YFSETQ in the germline V gene. Written as DNA, the CDR3 is TGCGCCAGCACCACACAGGGGTACACTGAAGCTTTCTTT. This encodes CASTTQGYTEAFF. The full variable domain, with the rest looked up from reference TRBV5-1 and TRBJ1-1, is KAGVTQTPRYLIKTRGQQVTLSCSPISGHRSVSWYQQTPGQGLQFLFEYFSETQRNKGNFPGRFSGRQFSNSRSEMNVSTLELGDSALYLCASTTQGYTEAFFGQGTRLTVV.

A few counts support this clone. The chain recombines TRBV7-2 with TRBJ2-5, with 7 bases that match TRBD2. The CDR3 is made up of 14 amino acids. V lost 0 bases to trimming and J lost 2 bases; unmatched junction nucleotides: 0. Germline lookup yields CDR1 SGHTA and CDR2 FQGNSA. The CDR3 loop reads CASSLAGGQETQYF. The CDR3 bases are TGTGCCAGCAGCTTAGCGGGAGGGCAAGAGACCCAGTACTTC.

This chain's CDR3 is CASSSGQNNSPLHF. The CDR3 bases are TGTGCCAGCAGCTCGGGACAGAATAATTCACCCCTCCACTTT. The chain links TRBV25-1 to TRBJ1-6; 7 bases map to TRBD1. J gave up 5 bases and V 6 bases, and 4 bases lay outside the gene matches. CDR3 size: 14 residues. Germline V gene sequence: CDR1 MGHDK, CDR2 SYGVNS. Filled out from reference TRBV25-1 and TRBJ1-6, the complete variable domain reads EADIYQTPRYLVIGTGKKITLECSQTMGHDKMYWYQQDPGMELHLIHYSYGVNSTEKGDLSSESTVSRIRTEHFPLTLESARPSHTSQYLCASSSGQNNSPLHFGNGTRLTVT.

The rearrangement joins TRBV28 to TRBJ1-2; D possibly corresponds to TRBD1 (5 bases). The CDR3 totals 16 residues. Deletions cut 6 bases from V and 0 bases from J, with 17 bases between. CDR1 is MDHEN, CDR2 SYDVKM, per germline. CDR3 DNA sequence: TGTGCCAGCAGCCCTAGGGGATCCCCAACTAACTATGGCTACACCTTC. Translation gives CASSPRGSPTNYGYTF.

The chain uses TRBV5-6 and TRBJ2-2; D may be TRBD1 (5 bases). V lost 2 bases and J lost 5, with 16 bases in between. CDR3 length: 16 amino acids. Germline loops: CDR1 SGHDT, CDR2 YYEEEE. Written as DNA, the CDR3 is TGTGCCAGCAGCTTCCAGGGAAAAGGGTGGACCGGGGAGCTGTTTTTT. Translating gives CASSFQGKGWTGELFF. Complete variable domain (other parts from reference TRBV5-6 and TRBJ2-2): DAGVTQSPTHLIKTRGQQVTLRCSPKSGHDTVSWYQQALGQGPQFIFQYYEEEERQRGNFPDRFSGHQFPNYSSELNVNALLLGDSALYLCASSFQGKGWTGELFFGEGSRLTVL.

The CDR3 spells CASSLGGQDYEQYF. The CDR3 DNA reads as TGTGCCAGCAGCTTGGGGGGACAGGACTACGAGCAGTACTTC. The chain is built from TRBV5-4 and TRBJ2-5; 8 positions match TRBD1. The better agreement between TRBJ2-7 and the DNA end casts doubt on the J call. Germline values: CDR1 SGHNT, CDR2 YYREEE (reference sequence). CDR3 length: 14 amino acids.

This chain links TRBV5-1 with TRBJ1-6, with 7 bases fitting TRBD1. J gave up 7 bases and V 4 bases, and 5 bases lay outside the gene matches. Germline V gene lookup returns CDR1 SGHRS and CDR2 YFSETQ. CDR3 length equals 14 residues. The CDR3: CASSQGQFNSPLHF. The CDR3 DNA is TGCGCCAGCAGCCAGGGACAGTTCAATTCACCCCTCCACTTT.

The table lists this clone with a few counts. This chain connects TRBV6-1 to TRBJ2-2; D call uncertain. Germline V gene sequence: CDR1 MNHNS, CDR2 SASEGT. CDR3 length: 14 amino acids. V dropped 7 bases and J dropped 4 bases, with 13 bases sitting between them. CDR3 sequence (DNA): TGTGCCAGCACCATACAGAGATCCACCGGGGAGCTGTTTTTT. Translation gives CASTIQRSTGELFF.

V and J are TRBV28 and TRBJ1-1; 10 nucleotides line up with TRBD1. The CDR3 is 14 residues long. With V trimmed by 6 bases and J by 4 bases, 5 bases remained unmatched. Per germline, CDR1 MDHEN and CDR2 SYDVKM. The CDR3 reads CASSRTGGITEAFF. The CDR3 nucleotides read TGTGCCAGCAGCCGGACAGGGGGAATCACTGAAGCTTTCTTT. Full variable domain (outside the CDR3, taken from reference TRBV28 and TRBJ1-1): DVKVTQSSRYLVKRTGEKVFLECVQDMDHENMFWYRQDPGLGLRLIYFSYDVKMKEKGDIPEGYSVSREKKERFSLILESASTNQTSMYLCASSRTGGITEAFFGQGTRLTVV.

This rearrangement joins TRBV5-1 to TRBJ2-2; D might be TRBD2 (6 bases). V was clipped by 4 bases and J by 0 bases, with 13 bases between them. The CDR3 runs 16 residues. CDR1 and CDR2 (germline): SGHRS, YFSETQ. The CDR3 DNA follows: TGCGCCAGCAGCCTACTAAGCGGGTCGAACACCGGGGAGCTGTTTTTT. It yields the protein CASSLLSGSNTGELFF. The entire variable domain, with the rest obtained from reference TRBV5-1 and TRBJ2-2, is as follows: KAGVTQTPRYLIKTRGQQVTLSCSPISGHRSVSWYQQTPGQGLQFLFEYFSETQRNKGNFPGRFSGRQFSNSRSEMNVSTLELGDSALYLCASSLLSGSNTGELFFGEGSRLTVL.

The V and J genes are TRBV7-9 and TRBJ2-2; D might be TRBD1 (5 bases). This CDR3 contains 13 residues. Trimming stripped 11 bases from V and 6 bases from J, with 16 bases between. The germline V gene has CDR1 SEHNR and CDR2 FQNEAQ (reference sequence). CDR3 coding DNA: TGTGCCGGAGCATTAGGGGCCCCCGGGGAGCTGTTTTTT. Its translation is CAGALGAPGELFF.

The chain has TRBV6-4 and TRBJ1-1, with TRBD1 identical over 8 bases. CDR1 is MRHNA, CDR2 SNTAGT, per germline. Trimming took 5 bases from V and 0 from J; bases not matched to a gene: 5. This CDR3 has 15 residues. CDR3 sequence reads: CASSSGQGVNTEAFF. DNA for the CDR3: TGTGCCAGCAGTTCCGGACAGGGAGTGAACACTGAAGCTTTCTTT.

This chain joins TRBV4-1 and TRBJ2-1; D gene unclear. The germline gives CDR1 MGHRA, CDR2 YSYEKL. Between the trimmed V and J ends, which lost 4 bases and 0 bases, there was a span of 10 bases. The CDR3 runs to 15 residues. Written as DNA, the CDR3 is TGCGCCAGCAGCCGAACATACCCCTCCTACAATGAGCAGTTCTTC. The encoded protein is CASSRTYPSYNEQFF.

The chain joins TRBV19 to TRBJ1-2; D is ambiguous. Trimming removed 4 bases from V and 4 bases from J, with 10 bases in between. Germline lookup yields CDR1 LNHDA and CDR2 SQIVND (reference sequence). The length of the CDR3 is 13 residues. CDR3 protein: CASSTQKPYGYTF. The CDR3 nucleotides read TGTGCCAGTAGTACGCAGAAACCCTATGGCTACACCTTC.

This clone was counted a single time. The V call is TRBV7-2, the J call TRBJ2-3; possibly TRBD1 for D (5 bases). V lost 0 bases to trimming and J lost 0 bases, with 7 bases between them. Germline loops: CDR1 SGHTA, CDR2 FQGNSA. This CDR3 region has 15 residues. CDR3 residues: CASSLAHRSTDTQYF. In nucleotides, the CDR3 is TGTGCCAGCAGCTTAGCACACAGGAGCACAGATACGCAGTATTTT.

This chain uses TRBV5-4 with TRBJ1-1; D is possibly TRBD1 (5 bases). The V end lost 5 bases, the J end lost 0 bases, and 11 bases lay between the germline ends. CDR1 is SGHNT and CDR2 is YYREEE in the germline V gene (reference sequence). The CDR3 has 14 residues. CDR3 bases: TGTGCCAGCAGTCCGGGGGGTGTGAACACTGAAGCTTTCTTT. Residues: CASSPGGVNTEAFF.

This clone occurred a few times. The rearrangement joins TRBV7-9 to TRBJ2-7; D possibly corresponds to TRBD2 (5 bases). V lost 4 bases, J lost 3 bases, and 7 bases lay in between. The V gene's germline CDR1 is SEHNR and CDR2 FQNEAQ (reference sequence). The CDR3 sequence is 12 residues long. CDR3 sequence (DNA): TGTGCCAGCAGCTCAGGACTCTACGAGCAGTACTTC. Translating it yields CASSSGLYEQYF.

The rearrangement joins TRBV11-2 to TRBJ1-1; D not certain. Deletions cut 4 bases from V and 1 base from J, with 7 bases between. CDR3 length: 13 amino acids. CDR1 is SGHAT and CDR2 is FQNNGV in the germline V gene. The CDR3 DNA reads as TGTGCCAGCAGCTCCCGAGAGAACACTGAAGCTTTCTTT. It yields the protein CASSSRENTEAFF.

V and J are TRBV7-9 and TRBJ1-1; TRBD1 might be the D (6 bases). Germline values: CDR1 SEHNR, CDR2 FQNEAQ (reference sequence). With 7 bases removed from V and 5 bases from J, the gap between germline ends came to 11 bases. This CDR3 has 12 residues. CDR3: CASTGEGTEAFF. CDR3 sequence (DNA): TGTGCCAGCACAGGGGAGGGAACTGAAGCTTTCTTT.

The chain joins TRBV4-1 to TRBJ2-1; 12 bases are shared with TRBD2. V was clipped by 3 bases and J by 14 bases; unmatched bases: 5. This CDR3 has 13 residues. CDR1 MGHRA and CDR2 YSYEKL come from the germline V gene. DNA of the CDR3: TGCGCCAGCAGCCAGAGACTAGCGGGAGCCGAGTTCTTC. This codes for CASSQRLAGAEFF.

This clone was recorded only once. The V gene is TRBV29-1, the J gene TRBJ2-5; TRBD1 matches at 10 bases. Losses at the gene ends were 6 bases for V and 5 bases for J; bases not matched to a gene: 12. This CDR3 region has 15 residues. Germline CDR1 is SQVTM and CDR2 is ANQGSEA. CDR3 nucleotides: TGCAGCGTGCAAGTGGACAGGGGGGTACGGGAGACCCAGTACTTC. Its protein is CSVQVDRGVRETQYF.

This chain joins TRBV4-1 and TRBJ1-1; the match to TRBD1 covers 7 bases. Germline values: CDR1 MGHRA, CDR2 YSYEKL. CDR3 length equals 14 residues. V trimming: 8 bases; J trimming: 8 bases; junction bases outside the gene matches: 14. The CDR3 nucleotides read TGCGCCAGCGGCCCGGACAGGCTCGCCGCCGAAGCTTTCTTT. It codes for CASGPDRLAAEAFF.